This T cell receptor (beta chain) derives from a study of T-cell reconstitution after alpha-beta-depleted transplantation in children. Comments on this clonotype: Its antigen is as yet unknown.

The CDR3 runs 16 residues. Germline values: CDR1 LGHNA, CDR2 YNFKEQ. Losses at the gene ends were 0 bases for V and 4 bases for J; bases not matched to a gene: 9. General study results and limits: One year post-transplant, T-cell counts and diversity were largely derived from T cells produced anew. Surviving recipient T cells and thymic progenitors underlay high day-60 TCRbeta diversity in some patients. Reportedly, alpha-beta T cells present about two months post-transplant originated from several hundred expanded clones of graft origin.

Molecular barcoding with unique molecular identifiers was used for the TCRbeta library. Each CDR3 protein is one row after TCRdb ran MiXCR on the PCR reads. The sample holds over 450,000 distinct CDR3 sequences, approximately 10% seen once. The sequence came from a child aged 2-15 years with inherited bone marrow failure, due to receive a stem cell transplant. The chain is built from TRBV4-2 and TRBJ2-7; 7 bases line up with TRBD2. Sequencing was performed on PBMCs, taken before TCRalphabeta/CD19-depleted stem cell transplant. CDR3 sequence: CASSQDRVEGGYEQYF. The CDR3 DNA sequence: TGTGCCAGCAGCCAAGATAGGGTGGAGGGAGGGTACGAGCAGTACTTC.